This T cell receptor beta chain was found in a study of blood T cell repertoires in COVID-19. Study in general: PBMCs, B-cell-depleted T cells, or T cells were the source of the cDNA or gDNA that made up the material.

Per the authors' pipeline: Reference gene primer amplification in the assay estimated nucleated cell counts. This table comes from immunoSEQ multiplex PCR, and its TCRdb copy is limited to in-frame clones, with some not included. V, J and clone size were drawn from that table, and D and trimming were deduced from the DNA. The top ten clones hold roughly 13% of a sample with 180,000 or so clones, approximately 80% of them seen once. Material for sequencing was PBMCs or T cells enriched from blood (not recorded which). The clonotype was recovered from a woman between 55 and 75 years old who had recovered from COVID-19.

CDR3 protein: CASSPTGGLAYEQYF. As DNA, the CDR3 is TGTGCCAGCAGCCCTACTGGAGGACTGGCCTACGAGCAGTACTTC. This chain connects TRBV7-3 to TRBJ2-7; weak D call: TRBD2 (5 bases). Germline V gene data show CDR1 as SGHTA and CDR2 as FQGTGA. The V and J ends lost 5 bases and 2 bases respectively, with 16 bases between them. The CDR3 contains 15 residues.